A selection of T cell receptor beta chains follows, all from one sample in a study of blood T cell repertoires in COVID-19. Produced via immunoSEQ multiplex PCR; TCRdb's table is partial and in-frame only. The table has 40,000 to 55,000 clones, approximately 91% seen once. Material for sequencing was peripheral blood. These receptors were collected from an elderly woman with acute or convalescent COVID-19. Each CDR3 is given with its conserved first and last residue. Fields, in order: J gene, V gene, D gene, clone size, CDR3 protein, CDR3 DNA. A D gene is named only where the DNA matches it firmly. Clone size is not always given. Where it is, it says once, few, many or a class for expanded clones.

TRBJ2-1,TRBV4-1,.,.,CASSRSYNEQFF,TGCGCCAGCAGCCGCAGCTACAATGAGCAGTTCTTC
TRBJ2-2,TRBV19,TRBD2,.,CASGTSGNTGELFF,TGTGCCAGCGGAACTAGCGGGAACACCGGGGAGCTGTTTTTT
TRBJ1-1,TRBV18,.,.,CASSESGTEAFF,TGTGCCAGCTCCGAGAGTGGCACTGAAGCTTTCTTT
TRBJ1-3,TRBV30,TRBD1,.,CAWDRGRGTIYF,TGTGCCTGGGACAGGGGAAGGGGCACCATATATTTT
TRBJ2-1,TRBV4-3,TRBD1,.,CASSQATGYSSSYNEQFF,TGCGCCAGCAGCCAAGCGACAGGGTATAGTAGCTCCTACAATGAGCAGTTCTTC
TRBJ1-1,TRBV5-1,.,.,CASSWTAEMNTEAFF,TGCGCCAGCAGCTGGACAGCAGAGATGAACACTGAAGCTTTCTTT
TRBJ2-1,TRBV11-3,TRBD2,.,CASSLPGLGSNEQFF,TGTGCCAGCAGCTTACCGGGACTAGGGTCCAATGAGCAGTTCTTC
TRBJ2-7,TRBV28,TRBD2,.,CASRLAGLPYEQYF,TGTGCCAGCAGACTAGCGGGCCTCCCCTACGAGCAGTACTTC
TRBJ1-2,TRBV13,TRBD1,.,CASSPTGDSNYGYTF,TGTGCCAGCAGCCCGACAGGGGACTCTAACTATGGCTACACCTTC
TRBJ1-4,TRBV11-3,.,.,CASSLSFWGGNEKLFF,TGTGCCAGCAGCTTATCGTTTTGGGGGGGGAATGAAAAACTGTTTTTT
TRBJ2-3,TRBV24-1,.,.,CATEPAGEQNTDTQYF,TGTGCCACCGAACCCGCAGGGGAACAGAACACAGATACGCAGTATTTT
TRBJ1-5,TRBV30,TRBD1,.,CAWSAGQGWQPQHF,TGTGCCTGGAGTGCAGGACAGGGCTGGCAGCCCCAGCATTTT
TRBJ2-7,TRBV19,.,.,CATGGGGYEQYF,TGTGCCACTGGAGGGGGCGGGTACGAGCAGTACTTC
TRBJ2-2,TRBV14,TRBD2,.,CASSHPAGITGELFF,TGTGCCAGCAGCCATCCAGCGGGAATCACCGGGGAGCTGTTTTTT
TRBJ1-2,TRBV2,.,.,CASTPQNYGYTF,TGTGCCAGCACCCCACAAAACTATGGCTACACCTTC
TRBJ1-6,TRBV5-6,.,.,CASSSWLGRTSPLHF,TGTGCCAGCAGCTCTTGGCTAGGCAGAACTTCACCCCTCCACTTT
TRBJ1-2,TRBV27,.,once,CASSPLTGAANYGYTF,TGTGCCAGCAGTCCACTGACAGGCGCGGCTAACTATGGCTACACCTTC
TRBJ1-3,TRBV4-3,.,.,CASSQDATEGNTIYF,TGCGCCAGCAGCCAAGATGCTACTGAGGGAAACACCATATATTTT
TRBJ1-1,TRBV19,.,few,CATRFGVTNTEAFF,TGTGCCACCCGTTTCGGGGTAACGAACACTGAAGCTTTCTTT
TRBJ2-1,TRBV7-3,TRBD2,.,CASSYLQLAGVYNEQFF,TGTGCCAGCAGCTATCTACAACTAGCGGGAGTCTACAATGAGCAGTTCTTC
TRBJ1-5,TRBV18,.,.,CASSAVPGAYNQPQHF,TGTGCCAGCTCAGCGGTTCCAGGGGCCTACAATCAGCCCCAGCATTTT
TRBJ2-6,TRBV10-3,.,.,CAISVAEGVGANVLTF,TGTGCCATCAGTGTAGCCGAGGGGGTTGGGGCCAACGTCCTGACTTTC
TRBJ2-1,TRBV7-3,.,.,CASSLMGENEQFF,TGTGCCAGCAGCTTAATGGGCGAGAATGAGCAGTTCTTC
TRBJ2-1,TRBV11-3,TRBD2,.,CASSLFPTSVRQFF,TGTGCCAGCAGCTTATTCCCTACTAGCGTTAGGCAGTTCTTC
TRBJ2-7,TRBV4-2,TRBD2,.,CASSQDRGTSGYSYEQYF,TGTGCCAGCAGCCAAGATCGGGGGACTAGCGGATACTCATACGAGCAGTACTTC
TRBJ1-2,TRBV6-1,TRBD1,.,CASSDGQGTYGYTF,TGTGCCAGCAGTGACGGACAGGGTACCTATGGCTACACCTTC
TRBJ2-7,TRBV4-1,TRBD1,once,CASSQDRQGTYEQYF,TGCGCCAGCAGCCAAGATAGACAGGGGACCTACGAGCAGTACTTC
TRBJ2-7,TRBV18,.,.,CASSYRDMGEQYF,TGTGCCAGCTCCTACCGGGACATGGGCGAGCAGTACTTC
TRBJ2-7,TRBV6-5,.,.,CASSSARPYEQYF,TGTGCCAGCAGTTCAGCTAGGCCCTACGAGCAGTACTTC
TRBJ2-7,TRBV10-3,TRBD1,.,CAIRDRASSYEQYF,TGTGCCATCAGGGACAGGGCGAGCTCCTACGAGCAGTACTTC
TRBJ1-2,TRBV6-5,TRBD1,once,CASSYLNRGLNGYTF,TGTGCCAGCAGTTACTTGAACAGGGGGCTCAATGGCTACACCTTC
TRBJ2-1,TRBV6-1,TRBD2,.,CASSEGGLAGVGVDEQFF,TGTGCCAGCAGTGAAGGGGGACTAGCGGGAGTAGGGGTCGATGAGCAGTTCTTC
TRBJ2-5,TRBV7-9,TRBD2,.,CASSLALGTSGQETQYF,TGTGCCAGCAGCTTAGCGCTCGGGACTAGCGGTCAAGAGACCCAGTACTTC
TRBJ1-4,TRBV19,.,.,CASARQIENEKLFF,TGTGCCAGTGCGAGACAGATAGAAAATGAAAAACTGTTTTTT
TRBJ1-2,TRBV6-6,.,.,CATQSVLVGYTF,TGTGCCACTCAGTCCGTTCTCGTTGGCTACACCTTC
TRBJ2-7,TRBV6-5,TRBD2,.,CASSSLTSGNYEQYF,TGTGCCAGCAGTTCTCTTACTAGCGGGAACTACGAGCAGTACTTC
TRBJ2-1,TRBV15,.,.,CATSRQGAGSSYNEQFF,TGTGCCACCAGCAGACAGGGTGCAGGAAGCTCCTACAATGAGCAGTTCTTC
TRBJ1-1,TRBV3-1/TRBV3-2,.,.,CAITWQLNTEAFF,TGTGCCATTACATGGCAGTTGAACACTGAAGCTTTCTTT
TRBJ2-6,TRBV11-2,TRBD1,.,CASIPGQNSGANVLTF,TGTGCCAGCATCCCGGGACAGAACTCTGGGGCCAACGTCCTGACTTTC
TRBJ1-2,TRBV6-5,.,once,CASSGQLSNYGYTF,TGTGCCAGCAGCGGACAGCTATCTAACTATGGCTACACCTTC
TRBJ2-1,TRBV10-3,TRBD2,.,CAISHQGRGLAGSSSYNEQFF,TGTGCCATCAGTCACCAGGGACGGGGACTAGCGGGATCTAGCTCCTACAATGAGCAGTTCTTC
TRBJ1-6,TRBV19,TRBD1,.,CASSIRTGNNSPLHF,TGTGCCAGTAGTATCCGGACAGGGAACAATTCACCCCTCCACTTT
TRBJ2-7,TRBV19,TRBD2,.,CASSPLAGPYEQYF,TGTGCCAGTAGTCCCCTAGCGGGACCCTACGAGCAGTACTTC
TRBJ2-7,TRBV6-5,TRBD2,.,CASSLRTSGRDEQYF,TGTGCCAGCAGTTTGCGGACTAGCGGGAGAGACGAGCAGTACTTC
TRBJ2-7,TRBV30,.,.,CAWTTRGASEQYF,TGTGCCTGGACCACTCGGGGGGCTTCCGAGCAGTACTTC
TRBJ1-2,TRBV2,.,few,CASSETNRYGYTF,TGTGCCAGCAGTGAAACTAACCGGTATGGCTACACCTTC
TRBJ2-5,TRBV7-2,.,.,CASSLGGSGWETQYF,TGTGCCAGCAGCTTAGGAGGGAGTGGTTGGGAGACCCAGTACTTC
TRBJ1-5,TRBV30,.,.,CAWSLGGAGNQPQHF,TGTGCCTGGAGCCTCGGGGGGGCGGGCAATCAGCCCCAGCATTTT